The clone carrying this TCR beta chain was seen ten or more times. Its antigen is unknown. This sample was taken from a study of tumor-infiltrating lymphocytes in primary liver carcinoma. Notes on the study in general: Merely some 7.5-24% of top clones spanned all five tumor regions.

From approximately 20-30 mg of unsorted bulk tissue, DNA and RNA were co-extracted together. The template, 500 ng total RNA, yielded TCR beta cDNA made with a constant-region primer. Modified slightly, ARM-PCR produced TCR beta libraries over three nested multiplex PCR rounds. Investigators reported that the first two PCR rounds, at roughly 10 cycles each, used TRBV1-TRBV30 forward primers with a C-beta reverse primer. MiXCR, applied by TCRdb to the multiplex PCR reads, yields one record per CDR3 protein. The table shows around 54,000 distinct CDR3 sequences, with about 80% occurring only once. Trimming stripped 5 bases from V and 4 bases from J, with 12 bases between. This CDR3 spans 14 amino acids. Germline V gene sequence: CDR1 SGHVS, CDR2 FQNEAQ.

The origin of this receptor is a man aged 35-49 years with primary liver carcinoma and hepatitis B virus infection. The genes are TRBV7-8 and TRBJ1-5, with D possibly being TRBD1 (6 bases). The sample consisted of liver tumor tissue from sampling region 2. The sample's subset: tumor region T2, inferior pole. The CDR3 sequence is CASSPGTLNQPQHF. CDR3 sequence (DNA): TGTGCCAGCAGCCCAGGGACATTGAATCAGCCCCAGCATTTT.